The 14 T cell receptor beta chains below come from one sample, sequenced in a study of cytomegalovirus exposure and HLA in healthy donors. The PCR used 60 Vbeta and 13 Jbeta primers. TCRdb's copy holds only in-frame clones and misses some; the assay was immunoSEQ multiplex PCR. The repertoire consists of about 110,000 clones, with approximately 82% occurring once and the leading ten covering roughly 12%. The sequencing input was PBMCs. These receptors originate from a man under 40 in good health and CMV-seropositive.

This chain uses TRBV30 with TRBJ1-1, with D perhaps TRBD1 (6 bases). This CDR3 is 13 amino acids long. In germline, CDR1 is GTSNPN, CDR2 SVGIG (reference sequence). Between the trimmed V and J ends, which lost 4 bases and 4 bases, there was a span of 13 bases. The CDR3 DNA reads as TGTGCCTGGAACGGGGGGGGCGGCACTGAAGCTTTCTTT. Its translation: CAWNGGGGTEAFF. The entire variable domain, with the rest obtained from reference TRBV30 and TRBJ1-1, is as follows: SQTIHQWPATLVQPVGSPLSLECTVEGTSNPNLYWYRQAAGRGLQLLFYSVGIGQISSEVPQNLSASRPQDRQFILSSKKLLLSDSGFYLCAWNGGGGTEAFFGQGTRLTVV.

The chain couples TRBV4-3 to TRBJ1-5; 10 nucleotides line up with TRBD1. The CDR3 sequence is 19 residues long. Trimming at V came to 0 bases and at J to 0 bases, leaving 8 bases not matched to a gene. The germline CDR1 and CDR2 sequences are LGHNA and YSLEER. The CDR3 DNA reads as TGCGCCAGCAGCCAAGATCGATCGGGACAGGGGTATAGCAATCAGCCCCAGCATTTT. Protein product: CASSQDRSGQGYSNQPQHF.

The chain combines TRBV27 with TRBJ2-5; D might be TRBD2 (6 bases). The last part of the DNA fits TRBJ2-7 better; the J call may be wrong. In germline, CDR1 is MNHEY, CDR2 SMNVEV (reference sequence). CDR3 size: 13 residues. CDR3 sequence (DNA): TGTGCCAGCAGTTTTGCCGGGACTTACGAGCAGTACTTC. Its protein product is CASSFAGTYEQYF.

This clone was detected only a few times. The CDR3 DNA is TGTGCCAGCAGCCCCTTAGGTGACACAGCCAAAAACATTCAGTACTTC. It is translated as CASSPLGDTAKNIQYF. The chain couples TRBV28 to TRBJ2-4; D is ambiguous. V gave up 6 bases and J gave up 0 bases, with 15 bases separating them. The CDR3 runs to 16 residues. Germline CDR1 and CDR2: MDHEN and SYDVKM.

The chain combines TRBV7-2 with TRBJ1-1; TRBD1 matches 10 bases. This CDR3 has 14 amino acids. J was trimmed by 4 bases and V by 5 bases; bases with no gene match: 4. Germline V gives CDR1 SGHTA, CDR2 FQGNSA. The chain's CDR3 is CASSLDRGFTEAFF. The CDR3 region has the DNA TGTGCCAGCAGCCTGGACAGGGGGTTCACTGAAGCTTTCTTT.

The DNA for the CDR3 is TGTGCCATCAGTCCAACAGGGTGGACTGGAAACACCATATATTTT. Its protein is CAISPTGWTGNTIYF. The rearrangement links TRBV10-3 to TRBJ1-3; a possible D gene is TRBD1 (6 bases). With 5 bases removed from V and 2 bases from J, the gap between germline ends came to 13 bases. CDR1 and CDR2 (germline): ENHRY, SYGVKD. The CDR3 covers 15 residues.

The chain joins TRBV7-9 to TRBJ2-7, with D maybe TRBD1 (6 bases). The CDR3 runs 13 residues. Germline values: CDR1 SEHNR, CDR2 FQNEAQ (reference sequence). V lost 6 bases and J lost 5, with 14 bases in between. CDR3 DNA: TGTGCCAGCAGGGCCTTGGGGGCCAACGAGCAGTACTTC. This sequence encodes CASRALGANEQYF.

A few counts support this clone. The chain carries TRBV18 and TRBJ1-2; D may be TRBD1 (6 bases). Looked up from germline, CDR1 is KGHSH and CDR2 is LQKENI. Trimming took off 6 bases at V and 6 bases at J, with 23 bases between the two ends. The length of the CDR3 is 16 residues. The chain's CDR3 is CASSPDPGAMHHGYTF. The DNA for the CDR3 is TGTGCCAGCTCGCCTGATCCAGGGGCTATGCACCATGGCTACACCTTC. Drawing the rest from reference TRBV18 and TRBJ1-2, the complete variable domain is NAGVMQNPRHLVRRRGQEARLRCSPMKGHSHVYWYRQLPEEGLKFMVYLQKENIIDESGMPKERFSAEFPKEGPSILRIQQVVRGDSAAYFCASSPDPGAMHHGYTFGSGTRLTVV.

J is TRBJ1-4 and V is TRBV5-4, with D maybe TRBD1 (6 bases). CDR3 size: 15 residues. The V and J ends lost 4 bases and 6 bases respectively, with 16 bases between them. The germline gives CDR1 SGHNT, CDR2 YYREEE (reference sequence). DNA for the CDR3: TGTGCCAGCAGCCGAACACAGGGAATTGATGAAAAACTGTTTTTT. Its protein is CASSRTQGIDEKLFF.

The V gene is TRBV5-5, the J gene TRBJ1-1, with D uncertain. The length of the CDR3 is 13 residues. Per germline, CDR1 SGHKS and CDR2 YYEKEE (reference sequence). Trimming shortened V by 3 bases and J by 7 bases, and 13 bases separated the two germline ends. Here the CDR3 reads CASSSDWPSEAFF. The CDR3 bases are TGTGCCAGCAGCTCAGACTGGCCCAGTGAAGCTTTCTTT.

V gene TRBV25-1 combines with J gene TRBJ1-1, with 8 bases fitting TRBD1. The CDR3 spans 14 residues. Looked up from germline, CDR1 is MGHDK and CDR2 is SYGVNS. Germline trimming cut 6 bases from V and 7 bases from J; bases unmatched to any gene: 10. The CDR3 coding sequence is TGTGCCAGCAGCCTACAGGGGGTGAAGGGTGAAGCTTTCTTT. Its translation: CASSLQGVKGEAFF.

Only one count was recorded for this clone. J is TRBJ2-1 and V is TRBV11-3; TRBD2 agrees at 8 bases. The germline V gene has CDR1 SGHNT and CDR2 YENEEA. This CDR3 comprises 17 residues. Losses at the gene ends were 0 bases for V and 4 bases for J; bases not matched to a gene: 8. The CDR3 DNA follows: TGTGCCAGCAGCTTAGATCCAGGGGCGGGGGGATACAATGAGCAGTTCTTC. It is translated as CASSLDPGAGGYNEQFF.

Only a few counts were recorded for this clone. The rearrangement joins TRBV6-4 to TRBJ2-1, with D tentatively TRBD1 (5 bases). This CDR3 has 11 residues. Trimming took 8 bases from V and 7 from J, leaving 9 bases between them. Germline V gives CDR1 MRHNA, CDR2 SNTAGT. DNA for the CDR3: TGTGCCAGCGGGGCCGGGAATGAGCAGTTCTTC. This encodes CASGAGNEQFF.

This sequence joins TRBV11-2 and TRBJ2-2, with D maybe TRBD1 (5 bases). CDR3 length: 15 residues. CDR1 and CDR2 (germline): SGHAT, FQNNGV. V lost 0 bases and J 6 bases, leaving 11 bases between the germline ends. The CDR3 DNA is TGTGCCAGCAGCTTAGATCCCGCAGGGCCCGGGGAGCTGTTTTTT. It encodes CASSLDPAGPGELFF.